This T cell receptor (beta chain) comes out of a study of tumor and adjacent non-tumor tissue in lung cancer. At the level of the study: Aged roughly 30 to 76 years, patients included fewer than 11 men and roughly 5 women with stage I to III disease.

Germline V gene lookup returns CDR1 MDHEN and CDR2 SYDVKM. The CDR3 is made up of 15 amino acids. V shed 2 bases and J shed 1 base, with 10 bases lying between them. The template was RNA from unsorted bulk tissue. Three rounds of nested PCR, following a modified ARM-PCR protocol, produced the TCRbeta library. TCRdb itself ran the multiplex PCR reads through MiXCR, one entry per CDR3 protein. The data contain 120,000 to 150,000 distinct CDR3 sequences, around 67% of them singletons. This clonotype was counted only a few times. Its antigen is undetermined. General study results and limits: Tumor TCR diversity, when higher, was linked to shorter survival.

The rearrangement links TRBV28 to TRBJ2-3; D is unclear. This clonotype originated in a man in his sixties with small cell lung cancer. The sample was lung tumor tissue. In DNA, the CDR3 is TGTGCCAGCAGTTTACAAGGGATCGGCACAGATACGCAGTATTTT. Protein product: CASSLQGIGTDTQYF.